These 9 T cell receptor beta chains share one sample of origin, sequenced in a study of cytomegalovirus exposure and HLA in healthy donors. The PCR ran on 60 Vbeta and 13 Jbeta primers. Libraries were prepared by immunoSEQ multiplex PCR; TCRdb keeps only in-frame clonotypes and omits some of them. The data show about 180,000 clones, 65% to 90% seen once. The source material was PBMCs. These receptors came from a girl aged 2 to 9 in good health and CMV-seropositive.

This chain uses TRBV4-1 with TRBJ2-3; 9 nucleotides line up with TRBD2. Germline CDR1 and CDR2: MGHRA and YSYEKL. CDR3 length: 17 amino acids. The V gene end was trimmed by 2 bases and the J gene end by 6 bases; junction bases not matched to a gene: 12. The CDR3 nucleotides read TGCGCCAGCAGCCAACCCCCTTGGGCTAGCGGGGTCGATACGCAGTATTTT. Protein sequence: CASSQPPWASGVDTQYF.

The CDR3 loop is CASSYLAGAYNEQFF. The CDR3 DNA sequence: TGTGCCAGCAGTTATCTGGCGGGAGCGTACAATGAGCAGTTCTTC. The chain combines TRBV6-6 with TRBJ2-1; 7 bases map to TRBD2. V lost 3 bases to trimming and J lost 4 bases; unmatched junction nucleotides: 6. This CDR3 has 15 residues. Germline CDR1 and CDR2: MNHNY and SVGAGI (reference sequence).

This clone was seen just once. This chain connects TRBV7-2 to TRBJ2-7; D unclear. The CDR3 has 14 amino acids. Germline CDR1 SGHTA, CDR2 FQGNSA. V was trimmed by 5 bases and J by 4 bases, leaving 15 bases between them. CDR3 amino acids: CASSPSSNLYEQYF. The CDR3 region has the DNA TGTGCCAGCAGCCCCAGTAGCAATTTATACGAGCAGTACTTC.

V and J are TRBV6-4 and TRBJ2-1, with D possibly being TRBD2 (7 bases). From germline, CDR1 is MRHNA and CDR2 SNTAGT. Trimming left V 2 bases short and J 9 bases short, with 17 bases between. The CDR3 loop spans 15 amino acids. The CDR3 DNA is TGTGCCAGCAGTGACAAGGCGGGGGCCTATAGTGAGCAGTTCTTC. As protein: CASSDKAGAYSEQFF.

The CDR3 region has the DNA TGTGCCAGCTCATGGACGGGACAGATGAACACTGAAGCTTTCTTT. Its protein product is CASSWTGQMNTEAFF. V gene TRBV18 combines with J gene TRBJ1-1, with 7 bases fitting TRBD1. Germline CDR1 and CDR2: KGHSH and LQKENI. The CDR3 loop spans 15 amino acids. V lost 5 bases to trimming and J lost 0 bases; unmatched junction nucleotides: 6.

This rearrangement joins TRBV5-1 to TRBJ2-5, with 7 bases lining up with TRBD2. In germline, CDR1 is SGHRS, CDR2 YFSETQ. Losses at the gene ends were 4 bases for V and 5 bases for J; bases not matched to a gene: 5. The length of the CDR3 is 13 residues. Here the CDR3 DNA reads TGCGCCAGCAGCCCCCGGGGGGAGGAGACCCAGTACTTC. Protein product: CASSPRGEETQYF.

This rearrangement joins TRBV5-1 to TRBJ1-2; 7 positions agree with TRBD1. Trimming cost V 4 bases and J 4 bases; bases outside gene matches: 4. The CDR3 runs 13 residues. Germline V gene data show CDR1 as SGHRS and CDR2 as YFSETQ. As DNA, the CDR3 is TGCGCCAGCAGCCCGGACAGGATCTATGGCTACACCTTC. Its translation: CASSPDRIYGYTF.

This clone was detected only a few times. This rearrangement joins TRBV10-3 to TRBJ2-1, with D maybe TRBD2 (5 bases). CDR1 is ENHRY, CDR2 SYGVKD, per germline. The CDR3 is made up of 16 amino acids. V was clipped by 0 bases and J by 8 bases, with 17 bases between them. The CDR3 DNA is TGTGCCATCAGTGAGTCGACCCGGGCGAAGGAGGATGAGCAGTTCTTC. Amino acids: CAISESTRAKEDEQFF.

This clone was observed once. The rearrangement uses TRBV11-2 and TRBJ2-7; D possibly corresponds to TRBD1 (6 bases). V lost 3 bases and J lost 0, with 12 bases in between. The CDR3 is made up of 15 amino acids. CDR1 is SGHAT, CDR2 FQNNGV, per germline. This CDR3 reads CASSFMDSSSYEQYF. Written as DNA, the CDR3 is TGTGCCAGCAGCTTCATGGACAGTAGCTCCTACGAGCAGTACTTC.